What follows describes a single T cell receptor beta chain. Its matching antigen is unknown. This sample was included in a study of vaccination effects on CD4 cells after COVID-19. Whole-study results and caveats: Marked contraction was observed in infection-induced and vaccine-induced clones late after vaccination.

Before sequencing, viral peptide pools were used by the ViraFEST assay to expand antigen-specific CD4+ T cells. CD4+ T cell isolation took place after nine to eleven days of culture. SARS-CoV-2 infection was confirmed by PCR in the person between March and December 2020. The table came from immunoSEQ multiplex PCR; TCRdb's copy has only in-frame clones and leaves some out. The repertoire holds tens of thousands of clones, with about 78% as singletons. Sequencing was performed on CD4+ T cells from PBMCs cultured with HCoV-NL63 spike peptides, taken before COVID-19 vaccination. This receptor was identified in a human donor who had a prior SARS-CoV-2 infection.

CDR3 DNA sequence: TGTGCCAGCTCACCTCCTTTGGCCTACGAGCAGTACTTC. As protein: CASSPPLAYEQYF. V usage is TRBV18 and J usage is TRBJ2-7; no clear D. Trimming shortened V by 3 bases and J by 2 bases, and 8 bases separated the two germline ends. CDR1 is KGHSH and CDR2 is LQKENI in the germline V gene. The CDR3 contains 13 residues. Combining the CDR3 with reference TRBV18 and TRBJ2-7 gives the whole variable domain NAGVMQNPRHLVRRRGQEARLRCSPMKGHSHVYWYRQLPEEGLKFMVYLQKENIIDESGMPKERFSAEFPKEGPSILRIQQVVRGDSAAYFCASSPPLAYEQYFGPGTRLTVT.